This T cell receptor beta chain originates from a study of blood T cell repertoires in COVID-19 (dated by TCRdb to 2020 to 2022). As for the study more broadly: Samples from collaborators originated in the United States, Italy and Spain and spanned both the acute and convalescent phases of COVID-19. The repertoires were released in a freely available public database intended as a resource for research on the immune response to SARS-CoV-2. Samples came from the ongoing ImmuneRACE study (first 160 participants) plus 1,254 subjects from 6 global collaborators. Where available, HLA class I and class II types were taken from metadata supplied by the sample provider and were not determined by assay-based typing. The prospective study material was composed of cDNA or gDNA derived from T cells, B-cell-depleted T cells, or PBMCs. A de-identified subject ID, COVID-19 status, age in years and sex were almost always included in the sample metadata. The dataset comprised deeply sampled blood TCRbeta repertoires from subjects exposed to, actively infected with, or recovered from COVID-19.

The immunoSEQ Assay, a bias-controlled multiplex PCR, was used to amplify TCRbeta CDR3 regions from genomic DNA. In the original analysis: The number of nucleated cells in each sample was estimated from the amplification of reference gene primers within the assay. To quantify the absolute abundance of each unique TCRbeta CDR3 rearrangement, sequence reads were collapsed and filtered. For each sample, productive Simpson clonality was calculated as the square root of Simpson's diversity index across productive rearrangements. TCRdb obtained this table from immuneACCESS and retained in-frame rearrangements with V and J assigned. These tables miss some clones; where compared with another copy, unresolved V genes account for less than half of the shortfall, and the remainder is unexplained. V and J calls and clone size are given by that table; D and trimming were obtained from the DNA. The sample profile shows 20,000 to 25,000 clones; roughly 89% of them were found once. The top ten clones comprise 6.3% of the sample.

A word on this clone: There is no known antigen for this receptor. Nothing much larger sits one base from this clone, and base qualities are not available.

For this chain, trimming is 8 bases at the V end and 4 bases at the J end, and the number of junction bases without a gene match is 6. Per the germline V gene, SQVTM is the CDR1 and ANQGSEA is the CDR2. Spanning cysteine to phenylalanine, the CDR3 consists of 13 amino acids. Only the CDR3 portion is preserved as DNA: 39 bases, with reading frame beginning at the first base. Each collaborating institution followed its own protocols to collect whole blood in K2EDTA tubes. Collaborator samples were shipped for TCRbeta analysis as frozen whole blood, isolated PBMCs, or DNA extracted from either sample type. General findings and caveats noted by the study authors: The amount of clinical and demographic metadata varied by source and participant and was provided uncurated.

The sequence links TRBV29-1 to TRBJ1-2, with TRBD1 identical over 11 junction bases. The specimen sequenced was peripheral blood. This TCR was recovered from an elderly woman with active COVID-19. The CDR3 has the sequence CSSGTGGSYGYTF. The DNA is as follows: TGCAGCTCAGGGACAGGGGGATCCTATGGCTACACCTTC.